A selection of T cell receptor beta chains follows, all from one sample in a study of regulatory T cells in long-lasting Graves disease. TCRdb re-analysed the multiplex PCR reads in MiXCR, keeping a single row per CDR3 protein. The sample shows approximately 540,000 distinct CDR3 sequences, around 13% of them seen only once. These data also featured in a second study, about T cells in Graves' hyperthyroidism and ophthalmopathy.

Source: peripheral blood mononuclear cells (PBMCs), taken at new diagnosis, from a patient treated with antithyroid drugs. The receptors derive from a woman aged 25 to 39 with Graves disease. Each CDR3 is given with its conserved first and last residue. The D gene is left open where the match is weak. Some rows mark clone size as missing; the rest say once, few, many or name a class of expanded clone.

len | d_gene | j_gene | abundance | v_gene | CDR3aa | CDR3nt
14 | TRBD2 | TRBJ2-5 | many | TRBV2 | CASSGLAVGETQYF | TGTGCCAGCAGTGGACTAGCGGTAGGGGAGACCCAGTACTTC
15 | . | TRBJ2-3 | many | TRBV10-1 | CASSESGRITDTQYF | TGCGCCAGCAGTGAGTCCGGGAGAATCACAGATACGCAGTATTTT
14 | . | TRBJ2-1 | many | TRBV27 | CASSPQGSYNEQFF | TGTGCCAGCTCTCCTCAGGGCTCCTACAATGAGCAGTTCTTC
13 | TRBD2 | TRBJ2-1 | few | TRBV11-1 | CASSVPTAGAQFF | TGTGCCAGCAGCGTACCAACAGCGGGAGCGCAGTTCTTC
15 | TRBD2 | TRBJ2-3 | many | TRBV7-9 | CASSFSGYSTDTQYF | TGTGCCAGCAGCTTTAGCGGGTATAGCACAGATACGCAGTATTTT
15 | TRBD2 | TRBJ2-1 | many | TRBV11-3 | CASSLRSGSKDEQFF | TGTGCCAGCAGCTTAAGAAGCGGGAGTAAGGATGAGCAGTTCTTC
13 | TRBD1 | TRBJ2-7 | many | TRBV29-1 | CSVVRTGAYEQYF | TGCAGCGTTGTCCGGACAGGAGCCTACGAGCAGTACTTC
15 | TRBD2 | TRBJ2-3 | many | TRBV19 | CASTRLAGKADTQYF | TGTGCCAGTACGAGACTAGCGGGAAAGGCAGATACGCAGTATTTT
16 | TRBD1 | TRBJ1-5 | many | TRBV19 | CASSKAGDRADQPQHF | TGTGCCAGTAGCAAGGCGGGGGACAGGGCCGATCAGCCCCAGCATTTT
15 | TRBD2 | TRBJ2-5 | . | TRBV11-2 | CASSSWSGSRETQYF | TGTGCCAGCAGCTCGTGGAGCGGGAGTCGAGAGACCCAGTACTTC
18 | TRBD1 | TRBJ2-2 | many | TRBV28 | CASSRSGQGAWNTGELFF | TGTGCCAGCAGTCGATCAGGACAGGGGGCGTGGAACACCGGGGAGCTGTTTTTT
13 | TRBD1 | TRBJ1-4 | many | TRBV12-3/TRBV12-4 | CASLGQLMGKLFF | TGTGCCAGCCTGGGACAGTTAATGGGAAAACTGTTTTTT
14 | . | TRBJ1-5 | few | TRBV6-5 | CASSYQDLYQPQHF | TGTGCCAGCAGTTACCAGGACCTGTATCAGCCCCAGCATTTT
14 | . | TRBJ2-5 | few | TRBV4-1 | CASSQVQGQETQYF | TGCGCCAGCAGCCAAGTTCAGGGTCAAGAGACCCAGTACTTC
12 | . | TRBJ2-1 | many | TRBV27 | CASSFLYNEQFF | TGTGCCAGCAGTTTCCTCTACAATGAGCAGTTCTTC
13 | . | TRBJ2-7 | many | TRBV6-5 | CASSYASNGEQYF | TGTGCCAGCAGTTACGCCTCGAATGGCGAGCAGTACTTC
13 | . | TRBJ1-6 | many | TRBV7-2 | CASSLAVGSPLHF | TGTGCCAGCAGCTTGGCGGTTGGGTCACCCCTCCACTTT
14 | . | TRBJ1-1 | many | TRBV5-1 | CASQRAGLNTEAFF | TGCGCCAGCCAACGCGCGGGGTTGAACACTGAAGCTTTCTTT
14 | . | TRBJ2-5 | many | TRBV6-5 | CASSYAGEKETQYF | TGTGCCAGCAGTTATGCGGGCGAGAAAGAGACCCAGTACTTC
16 | TRBD2 | TRBJ2-3 | . | TRBV4-3 | CAGSQGTSGSTDTQYF | TGCGCCGGCAGCCAGGGGACTAGCGGAAGCACAGATACGCAGTATTTT
14 | TRBD1 | TRBJ1-5 | many | TRBV2 | CASSVQGGNQPQHF | TGTGCCAGCAGTGTTCAGGGGGGCAATCAGCCCCAGCATTTT
15 | . | TRBJ1-5 | . | TRBV27 | CASSLLSSGRQPQHF | TGTGCCAGCAGTCTGCTGTCCTCGGGGCGGCAGCCCCAGCATTTT
11 | . | TRBJ1-1 | . | TRBV24-1 | CATQGNTEAFF | TGTGCCACACAGGGGAACACTGAAGCTTTCTTT
20 | . | TRBJ1-3 | few | TRBV29-1 | CSVKSERPGPSPFSGNTIYF | TGCAGCGTCAAGTCCGAGCGGCCGGGGCCTTCTCCCTTCTCTGGAAACACCATATATTTT
16 | . | TRBJ1-2 | few | TRBV6-1 | CASSELGHVLNYGYTF | TGTGCCAGCAGTGAATTGGGACACGTACTAAACTATGGCTACACCTTC
14 | . | TRBJ1-5 | many | TRBV20-1 | CSARADSPDQPQHF | TGCAGTGCTAGAGCTGACAGTCCAGATCAGCCCCAGCATTTT
15 | TRBD2 | TRBJ2-5 | many | TRBV15 | CATSRGLRPGETQYF | TGTGCCACCAGCAGGGGACTACGCCCCGGGGAGACCCAGTACTTC
17 | TRBD1 | TRBJ1-6 | few | TRBV6-1 | CASRRPGQGAYNSPLHF | TGTGCCAGCAGACGTCCGGGACAGGGGGCTTATAATTCACCCCTCCACTTT
15 | TRBD1 | TRBJ2-1 | . | TRBV13 | CASSLYATGTNEQFF | TGTGCCAGCAGCCTCTATGCGACAGGGACGAATGAGCAGTTCTTC
18 | . | TRBJ2-2 | many | TRBV20-1 | CSASHSPWARNYTGELFF | TGCAGTGCTAGCCACTCCCCCTGGGCCAGGAATTACACCGGGGAGCTGTTTTTT
13 | TRBD2 | TRBJ2-7 | many | TRBV2 | CASTGTSAYEQYF | TGTGCCAGCACCGGGACTAGCGCCTACGAGCAGTACTTC